A selection of T cell receptor beta chains follows, all from one sample in a study of T cells in Graves' hyperthyroidism and ophthalmopathy. TCRdb processed the multiplex PCR reads anew with MiXCR; each CDR3 protein has one entry. Found here are tens of thousands of distinct CDR3 sequences, about 49% of them singletons; the top ten hold approximately 6.2%. Input material: blood. The receptors come from a woman aged 50 to 60 with Graves' hyperthyroidism that later progressed to Graves' ophthalmopathy. CDR3s include the opening cysteine and the closing phenylalanine or tryptophan. Each record gives: D gene, V gene, J gene, clone size, CDR3 DNA, CDR3 protein. A D gene is named only where the DNA matches it firmly. The size field is filled for only some rows; it gives once, few, many or a size class.

TRBD2,TRBV7-9,TRBJ2-1,medium-sized,TGTGCCAGCAGCTTACTAGCGGGAGGCCGGGATGAGCAGTTCTTC,CASSLLAGGRDEQFF
.,TRBV5-1,TRBJ2-4,.,TGCGCCAGCAGCTTGGGGACAACAAACATTCAGTACTTC,CASSLGTTNIQYF
.,TRBV2,TRBJ2-3,.,TGTGCCACGCGACAGGTACAAACGCAGTATTTT,CATRQVQTQYF
.,TRBV12-3/TRBV12-4,TRBJ2-1,many,TGTGCCAGCAGGATCCCCGGCGGATCCTACAATGAGCAGTTCTTC,CASRIPGGSYNEQFF
.,TRBV30,TRBJ2-2,many,TGTGCCTCTACGGGGCAGGGAGGTACCGGGGAGCTGTTTTTT,CASTGQGGTGELFF
.,TRBV2,TRBJ1-1,.,TGTGCCAGCAGTGCGAGACGGACGGTGAACACTGAAGCTTTCTTT,CASSARRTVNTEAFF
.,TRBV7-2,TRBJ2-3,.,TGTGCCAGCAGCTTTCTGGGGATAAATGAGCAGTATTTT,CASSFLGINEQYF
.,TRBV6-1,TRBJ1-2,many,TGTGCCAGCAGTCCAGGCCCTCTCCATGGCTACACCTTC,CASSPGPLHGYTF
TRBD1,TRBV29-1,TRBJ2-1,medium-sized,TGCAGCGCCGGGACAGGGTATTACAATGAGCAGTTCTTC,CSAGTGYYNEQFF
.,TRBV11-2,TRBJ2-7,many,TGTGCCAGCGAACGACTACCCCCCGGAGAGCAGTACTTC,CASERLPPGEQYF
.,TRBV27,TRBJ1-3,.,TGTGCCAGCAGCTGGGCTAGAGATTTCAGGCCCTCTGGAAACACCATATATTTT,CASSWARDFRPSGNTIYF
TRBD1,TRBV5-5,TRBJ1-2,many,TGTGCCAGCAGCTTAGGGACAGAAGCTAACTATGGCTACACCTTC,CASSLGTEANYGYTF
TRBD1,TRBV7-2,TRBJ1-2,once,TGTGCCAGCAGCCCGGGGGACAGGGTCGGTCGGGGCTACACCTTC,CASSPGDRVGRGYTF
.,TRBV29-1,TRBJ2-7,few,TGCAGCGTTGAAGGGGAGTACGAGCAGTACTTC,CSVEGEYEQYF
.,TRBV7-7,TRBJ2-7,.,TGTGCTAGCAGCTTAAACTTCTACTTC,CASSLNFYF
.,TRBV19,TRBJ1-5,.,TGTGCCAGTAGTCCGGGGGGCGCTGGGAAGCCCCAGCATTTT,CASSPGGAGKPQHF
TRBD1,TRBV29-1,TRBJ1-3,.,TGCAGCGTCCCGGGACAGGGGGCGTCTGGAAACACCATATATTTT,CSVPGQGASGNTIYF
TRBD1,TRBV12-3/TRBV12-4,TRBJ2-1,many,TGTGCCAGCAGTTTCTCCGGGACAGGGACCTACAATGAGCAGTTCTTC,CASSFSGTGTYNEQFF
TRBD1,TRBV11-3,TRBJ2-1,many,TGTGCCAGCAGCTCCCCCCGGGACAGCTCCTACAATGAGCAGTTCTTC,CASSSPRDSSYNEQFF
TRBD2,TRBV29-1,TRBJ2-1,.,TGCAGCGTTATGGGACTAGCGGGCGCCACCTACAATGAGCAGTTCTTC,CSVMGLAGATYNEQFF
.,TRBV19,TRBJ2-2,many,TGTGCCAGTAGCATTGGCGGGGAGCTGTTTTTT,CASSIGGELFF
TRBD2,TRBV6-1,TRBJ2-1,many,TGTGCCAGCAGTGACGGGACTAGCGGGAGCACTGAGCAGTTCTTC,CASSDGTSGSTEQFF
TRBD2,TRBV19,TRBJ2-5,many,TGTGCCAGTAGTATGTCCTCAACTAGCGTTTGGGAGACCCAGTACTTC,CASSMSSTSVWETQYF
TRBD1,TRBV12-3/TRBV12-4,TRBJ1-2,many,TGTGCCAGCAGTAACAGGGGAAGCTACACCTTC,CASSNRGSYTF
.,TRBV6-5,TRBJ2-7,.,TGTGCCAGCAGTTACTATCAGGGGTCCTGCGAGCAGTACTTC,CASSYYQGSCEQYF
TRBD2,TRBV18,TRBJ2-1,.,TGTGCCAGCTCAACCGGGACTAGCGGCTCCTACAATGAGCAGTTCTTC,CASSTGTSGSYNEQFF
TRBD1,TRBV6-1,TRBJ2-2,many,TGTGCCAGCAGGAGGGGGCAGGGGGTCCCCACCGGGGAGCTGTTTTTT,CASRRGQGVPTGELFF
.,TRBV6-6,TRBJ2-3,many,TGTGCCAGCAGTTACTCGAGCCTGGAGGGATACACAGATACGCAGTATTTT,CASSYSSLEGYTDTQYF
.,TRBV11-3,TRBJ1-2,many,TGTGCCAGCAGCTTCTCCCAGGCCCATGGCTACACCTTC,CASSFSQAHGYTF
TRBD2,TRBV11-3,TRBJ2-5,many,TGTGCCAGCAGCCCTCTCGCGGGAGGGGTGGAGACCCAGTACTTC,CASSPLAGGVETQYF
.,TRBV7-3,TRBJ1-2,.,TGTGCCAGCAGCGTCATCTCGGGGCAGGGAATTATTACTAACTATGGCTACGCCTTC,CASSVISGQGIITNYGYAF
.,TRBV4-1,TRBJ1-6,many,TGCGCCAGCAGCCAAAACGAGTTCACCCTCCACTTT,CASSQNEFTLHF
TRBD2,TRBV2,TRBJ2-7,medium-sized,TGTGCCAGCAGTGAGGCAACTAGCGGGAGCTACGAGCAGTACTTC,CASSEATSGSYEQYF
.,TRBV20-1,TRBJ1-5,.,TGCAGTGCCCTGACCGGCGGGGATAGCAATCAGCCCCAGCATTTT,CSALTGGDSNQPQHF
.,TRBV11-1,TRBJ2-3,.,TGTGCCAGCACCGACCGGGATCTTTACGCACACACAGATACGCAGTATTTT,CASTDRDLYAHTDTQYF
.,TRBV9,TRBJ2-5,many,TGTGCCAGCAGCGTAGTCGGGAATCTTCAAGAGACCCAGTACTTC,CASSVVGNLQETQYF
TRBD1,TRBV7-9,TRBJ1-1,many,TGTGCCAGCAGCTTGGGACAGGGGGTAGCTTTCTTT,CASSLGQGVAFF
.,TRBV24-1,TRBJ1-3,.,TGTGCCACCAATGAATCTCTCGGGGGCACTGGAAACACCATATATTTT,CATNESLGGTGNTIYF
.,TRBV6-4,TRBJ1-1,many,TGTGCCAGCCGGCGAGGGACCTCCGGTGGAAACACTGAAGCTTTCTTT,CASRRGTSGGNTEAFF
TRBD1,TRBV4-1,TRBJ2-7,many,TGCGCCAGCAGCCATGACAGGGTCTACGAGCAGTACTTC,CASSHDRVYEQYF
.,TRBV28,TRBJ1-1,many,TGTGCCAGCAGTCTGGGGACGGTGAACACTGAAGCTTTCTTT,CASSLGTVNTEAFF
.,TRBV12-2,TRBJ2-7,many,TGTGCAAGTTACCACCGGGGCGCGCCCTTTGAACTAGACTACGAGCAGTACTTC,CASYHRGAPFELDYEQYF
.,TRBV5-1,TRBJ2-7,many,TGCGCCAGCAGCTTGGCCTCGGGAACCTACGAGCAGTACTTC,CASSLASGTYEQYF
.,TRBV6-2/TRBV6-3,TRBJ2-6,.,TGTGCCAGCAGTAATGGTGGGGCCAACGTCCTGACTTTC,CASSNGGANVLTF
.,TRBV12-2,TRBJ2-7,many,TGTGCAAGTCGCTTAGATTCGGGGGGAGCATTTATGGAGCAGTACTTC,CASRLDSGGAFMEQYF
TRBD1,TRBV9,TRBJ2-1,many,TGTGCCAGCAGCCGCCAGGGGGCCCATGAGCAGTTCTTC,CASSRQGAHEQFF
TRBD2,TRBV6-5,TRBJ2-7,.,TGTGCCAGCAGTTATGGGGGGGGCGAGCAGTACTTC,CASSYGGGEQYF
.,TRBV6-2/TRBV6-3,TRBJ2-2,.,TGTGCCAGCAACCCGGCTCCAGAGAACACCGGGGAGCTGCTTTTT,CASNPAPENTGELLF
.,TRBV10-3,TRBJ1-1,.,TGTGCCATTAGTGTGGGCGCGAACTCTCAAGCTTTCTTT,CAISVGANSQAFF
TRBD2,TRBV12-3/TRBV12-4,TRBJ2-5,.,TGTGCCAGCAGTTGGCGTGGGGAACTAGCGGGAGAGACCCAGTACTTC,CASSWRGELAGETQYF
TRBD2,TRBV24-1,TRBJ2-1,.,TGTGCCACCAGTGATAGGACTAGCGGGAGGTCGAATGAGCAGTTCTTC,CATSDRTSGRSNEQFF
.,TRBV24-1,TRBJ1-1,once,.,CGSMSPEDSSIYLCSVLRTTEAFF
.,TRBV6-2/TRBV6-3,TRBJ2-2,many,TGTGCCAGCAGTCCAGGGTGGAACACCGGGGAGCTGTTTTTT,CASSPGWNTGELFF
.,TRBV6-4,TRBJ1-2,.,TGTGCCAGCAGCGGGGGGCGAGGCTACACCTTC,CASSGGRGYTF
.,TRBV9,TRBJ1-1,many,TGTGCCAGCAGCCTCGACAGAATGAACACTGAAGCTTTCTTT,CASSLDRMNTEAFF
.,TRBV20-1,TRBJ2-5,many,TGCAGTGCTAGAGATCCATTCGGCGTAGAGACCCAGTACTTC,CSARDPFGVETQYF
.,TRBV10-2,TRBJ1-1,medium-sized,TGCGCCAGCAGGGACTATGAAGCTTTCTTT,CASRDYEAFF
TRBD2,TRBV24-1,TRBJ2-1,.,TGTGCCACCAATGGGTGGGAGGGCCTTAATGAGCAATTCTTC,CATNGWEGLNEQFF
.,TRBV11-2,TRBJ2-2,.,TGTGCCAGCAGCTTAGCCTTTGGACTTTCATTAGTCGCCGGGGAGCTGTTCTTT,CASSLAFGLSLVAGELFF
.,TRBV29-1,TRBJ2-1,.,TGCAGCGCAAGACAGTACAATGAGCAGTTCTTC,CSARQYNEQFF